The next 22 T cell receptor beta chains were all read from a single sample in a study of early T cells in non-severe SARS-CoV-2 infection. TCRdb re-called the 5' RACE reads with MiXCR, one entry per CDR3 protein. This sample has about 63,000 distinct CDR3 sequences, with approximately 12% found just once. The sample comprised whole blood. Every receptor here comes from an adult who was a healthcare worker with PCR-confirmed SARS-CoV-2 infection or an uninfected control (not recorded which).

The V and J genes are TRBV20-1 and TRBJ2-7, with 9 bases lining up with TRBD1. This CDR3 contains 14 residues. The V gene's germline CDR1 is DFQATT and CDR2 SNEGSKA (reference sequence). The ends lost 0 bases at V and 4 bases at J; junction bases unmatched: 4. The CDR3: CSAREDRGLYEQYF. The CDR3, as DNA: TGCAGTGCTAGAGAGGACAGGGGTCTATACGAGCAGTACTTC.

This clonotype was seen a few times. The rearrangement uses TRBV20-1 and TRBJ2-2, with D unresolved. CDR1 and CDR2 from the germline V gene are DFQATT and SNEGSKA (reference sequence). The CDR3 is 12 residues long. Trimming stripped 2 bases from V and 7 bases from J, with 8 bases between. The CDR3 reads CSARKSYGELFF. Written as DNA, the CDR3 is TGCAGTGCTAGAAAATCATACGGGGAGCTGTTTTTT.

In its sample, this clonotype was seen a few times. The CDR3 is CAITSGGPTGDTQYF. The CDR3, as DNA: TGTGCCATTACTAGCGGGGGTCCCACAGGAGATACGCAGTATTTT. V is TRBV10-3 and J is TRBJ2-3; 11 bases agree with TRBD2. This CDR3 spans 15 amino acids. The germline gives CDR1 ENHRY, CDR2 SYGVKD. Trimming at V came to 9 bases and at J to 5 bases, leaving 10 bases not matched to a gene.

This clonotype was found many times. This chain links TRBV7-2 with TRBJ2-3; tentatively, D is TRBD1 or TRBD2 (5 bases each). This CDR3 has 14 amino acids. The V end was cut by 1 base, the J end by 6 bases, with 11 bases between. In germline, CDR1 is SGHTA, CDR2 FQGNSA. CDR3 amino acids: CASSLGGGVDTQYF. CDR3 nucleotides: TGTGCCAGCAGCTTAGGTGGGGGAGTCGATACGCAGTATTTT.

Only a few counts were recorded for this clonotype. V is TRBV12-3 or TRBV12-4 and J is TRBJ2-7, with 9 nucleotides matching TRBD1. The CDR3 runs to 14 residues. The trim removed 4 bases at V and 6 bases at J, leaving 7 bases unmatched. CDR3 in amino acids: CASSSGGQGGEQYF. In DNA, the CDR3 is TGTGCCAGCAGTTCGGGGGGACAGGGTGGCGAGCAGTACTTC.

The table lists this clonotype with many counts. This sequence joins TRBV12-3 or TRBV12-4 and TRBJ2-3, with 9 bases lining up with TRBD1. The V segment lost 6 bases and the J segment 4 bases; nucleotides outside the gene matches: 5. The CDR3 runs to 14 residues. The DNA for the CDR3 is TGTGCCAGCAGCTCGGGACAGGGTGCAGATACGCAGTATTTT. Residues: CASSSGQGADTQYF.

A few counts support this clonotype. The V and J genes are TRBV14 and TRBJ2-7, with 8 bases aligning to TRBD2. Germline CDR1 is SGHDN and CDR2 is FVKESK. This CDR3 is 16 amino acids long. The junction had 10 bases not matched to a gene; V was cut back by 6 bases and J by 0 bases. The CDR3 DNA sequence: TGTGCCAGCAGTCCGGTACGGGGGGGATTCTCCTACGAGCAGTACTTC. It codes for CASSPVRGGFSYEQYF. Based on the CDR3 plus reference TRBV14 and TRBJ2-7, the full variable domain is EAGVTQFPSHSVIEKGQTVTLRCDPISGHDNLYWYRRVMGKEIKFLLHFVKESKQDESGMPNNRFLAERTGGTYSTLKVQPAELEDSGVYFCASSPVRGGFSYEQYFGPGTRLTVT.

This chain connects TRBV5-1 to TRBJ1-3; D is uncertain. Per germline, CDR1 SGHRS and CDR2 YFSETQ. The CDR3 totals 14 residues. The V and J ends lost 2 bases and 6 bases respectively, with 12 bases between them. The CDR3 loop reads CASSFTVNENTIYF. In nucleotides, the CDR3 is TGCGCCAGCAGCTTTACAGTTAACGAAAACACCATATATTTT.

In this sample, this clonotype turned up many times. The V gene is TRBV18, the J gene TRBJ1-5; D is possibly TRBD1 (5 bases). The germline CDR1 and CDR2 sequences are KGHSH and LQKENI. The CDR3 sequence is 15 residues long. Trimming took off 3 bases at V and 1 base at J, with 10 bases between the two ends. CDR3 loop: CASSPNGGSNQPQHF. The CDR3 region has the DNA TGTGCCAGCTCACCGAACGGGGGAAGCAATCAGCCCCAGCATTTT.

The gene calls are TRBV12-3 or TRBV12-4 and TRBJ2-3; 16 positions agree with TRBD2. The CDR3 runs 19 residues. V shed 6 bases and J 1 base; nucleotides not matched to a gene: 10. The CDR3 coding sequence is TGTGCCAGCAGAAGAACCGGGACTAGCGGGGGGGCCGGCACAGATACGCAGTATTTT. Protein: CASRRTGTSGGAGTDTQYF.

The rearrangement joins TRBV5-5 to TRBJ1-2; 7 bases agree with TRBD1. V was pared by 4 bases and J by 8 bases, with 11 bases of the junction left unmatched. CDR1 and CDR2 (germline): SGHKS, YYEKEE (reference sequence). The CDR3 spans 14 residues. The CDR3 DNA follows: TGTGCCAGCAGCCCAATGACAGGGACAAGCGGCTACACCTTC. This sequence encodes CASSPMTGTSGYTF. Together with reference TRBV5-5 and TRBJ1-2, the CDR3 gives the full variable domain: DAGVTQSPTHLIKTRGQQVTLRCSPISGHKSVSWYQQVLGQGPQFIFQYYEKEERGRGNFPDRFSARQFPNYSSELNVNALLLGDSALYLCASSPMTGTSGYTFGSGTRLTVV.

This clonotype was recorded a few times. CDR3 loop: CASRAVPEGNQPQHF. The CDR3 nucleotides are TGTGCCAGCAGAGCGGTTCCGGAAGGCAATCAGCCCCAGCATTTT. The rearrangement uses TRBV6-2 or TRBV6-3 and TRBJ1-5; D unclear. CDR3 length equals 15 residues. Germline CDR1 is MNHEY and CDR2 is SVGEGT. The V end lost 6 bases, the J end lost 2 bases, and 14 bases lay between the germline ends.

This clonotype was picked up many times. Germline is not matched at one junction end, which may reflect a read error. This chain joins TRBV18 and TRBJ1-1, with TRBD1 identical over 7 bases. This CDR3 is 15 amino acids long. The germline V gene has CDR1 KGHSH and CDR2 LQKENI. The CDR3 sequence is CASSQGHLKGTEAFF. CDR3 DNA: TGTGCCAGTTCACAGGGGCACCTCAAAGGCACTGAAGCTTTCTTT.

The table lists this clonotype with a few counts. The rearrangement joins TRBV27 to TRBJ2-5; 7 nucleotides match TRBD2. This CDR3 comprises 14 residues. After removal of 5 bases from V and 5 bases from J, the junction contained 8 bases not matched to a gene. Germline V lookup: CDR1 MNHEY, CDR2 SMNVEV (reference sequence). This CDR3 reads CASSPLLGGETQYF. The CDR3 coding sequence is TGTGCCAGCAGTCCACTACTGGGAGGGGAGACCCAGTACTTC.

The table lists this clonotype with many counts. V gene TRBV5-5 combines with J gene TRBJ2-5; weak D call: TRBD2 (5 bases). The germline V and J ends were trimmed by 4 bases and 5 bases, with 15 bases remaining between them. CDR1 and CDR2 (germline): SGHKS, YYEKEE (reference sequence). The CDR3 length is 14 residues. The CDR3 DNA follows: TGTGCCAGCAGCCCGACGGGGTTAGGGGAGACCCAGTACTTC. Amino acids: CASSPTGLGETQYF.

This clonotype occurred a few times. The chain couples TRBV7-9 to TRBJ1-1; the match to TRBD1 covers 7 bases. Germline-derived CDR1 and CDR2 are SEHNR and FQNEAQ (reference sequence). The J segment lost 0 bases and the V segment lost 8 bases, leaving 6 bases of the junction unmatched. The CDR3 loop spans 14 amino acids. The CDR3 sequence: CASRQGELNTEAFF. In DNA, the CDR3 is TGTGCCAGCCGCCAGGGGGAACTGAACACTGAAGCTTTCTTT.

This clonotype was detected a few times. The chain uses TRBV7-9 and TRBJ2-2; D gene uncertain. The CDR3 totals 17 residues. CDR1 SEHNR and CDR2 FQNEAQ come from the germline V gene (reference sequence). V lost 1 base and J 0 bases, leaving 12 bases between the germline ends. The CDR3 DNA follows: TGTGCCAGCAGCTTAGGGCTCGCAACAGCGAACACCGGGGAGCTGTTTTTT. It specifies CASSLGLATANTGELFF.

This clonotype was counted ten times or more. The chain couples TRBV14 to TRBJ1-5; D uncertain. The V gene's germline CDR1 is SGHDN and CDR2 FVKESK. CDR3 length equals 19 residues. Trimming took off 0 bases at V and 0 bases at J, with 18 bases between the two ends. CDR3 amino acids: CASSQDGQKRVNSNQPQHF. DNA of the CDR3: TGTGCCAGCAGCCAAGATGGGCAGAAAAGGGTGAATAGCAATCAGCCCCAGCATTTT.

This clonotype was counted many times. The chain is built from TRBV6-5 and TRBJ2-7, with D uncertain. Germline CDR1 is MNHEY and CDR2 is SVGAGI. V lost 8 bases and J lost 2, with 16 bases in between. This CDR3 region has 14 residues. CDR3 in amino acids: CASLKRAGAYEQYF. As DNA, the CDR3 is TGTGCCAGCCTTAAAAGGGCAGGCGCCTACGAGCAGTACTTC.

The gene calls are TRBV4-1 and TRBJ1-5, with D unclear. The germline V and J ends were trimmed by 0 bases and 4 bases, with 13 bases remaining between them. The CDR3 runs to 16 residues. Germline assignment: CDR1 MGHRA and CDR2 YSYEKL. As DNA, the CDR3 is TGCGCCAGCAGCCAAGACGGAGGGATTGGTAATCAGCCCCAGCATTTT. Residues: CASSQDGGIGNQPQHF.

The V gene is TRBV29-1, the J gene TRBJ2-2, with 8 nucleotides matching TRBD2. The CDR3 is 18 residues long. Germline CDR1 SQVTM, CDR2 ANQGSEA. After removal of 7 bases from V and 0 bases from J, the junction contained 16 bases not matched to a gene. CDR3: CSAFGGSGGPANTGELFF. The CDR3 DNA reads TGCAGCGCATTTGGGGGCAGCGGGGGACCTGCGAACACCGGGGAGCTGTTTTTT.

This clonotype was seen at least ten times. The chain carries TRBV20-1 and TRBJ2-2; TRBD1 might be the D (6 bases). CDR3 size: 14 residues. Between the trimmed V and J ends, which lost 5 bases and 1 base, there was a span of 11 bases. CDR1 and CDR2 from the germline V gene are DFQATT and SNEGSKA (reference sequence). CDR3 bases: TGCAGTGCTCGAATACAGGGGAACACCGGGGAGCTGTTTTTT. Protein product: CSARIQGNTGELFF.